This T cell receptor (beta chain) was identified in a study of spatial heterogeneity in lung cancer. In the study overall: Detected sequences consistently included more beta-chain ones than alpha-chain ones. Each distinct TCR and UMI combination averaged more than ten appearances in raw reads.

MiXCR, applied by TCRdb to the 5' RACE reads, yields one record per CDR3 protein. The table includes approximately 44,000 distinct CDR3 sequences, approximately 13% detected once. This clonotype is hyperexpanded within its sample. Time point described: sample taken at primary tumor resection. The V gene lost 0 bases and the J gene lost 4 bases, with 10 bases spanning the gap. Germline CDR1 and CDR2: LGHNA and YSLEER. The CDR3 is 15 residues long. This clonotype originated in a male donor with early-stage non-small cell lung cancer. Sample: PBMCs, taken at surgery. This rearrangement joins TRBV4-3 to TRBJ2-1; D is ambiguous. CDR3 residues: CASSQDAAVYNEQFF. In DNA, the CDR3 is TGCGCCAGCAGCCAAGATGCGGCAGTTTACAATGAGCAGTTCTTC.